This TCR beta chain comes out of a study of spatial heterogeneity in lung cancer. The CDR3 has 14 amino acids. V dropped 7 bases and J dropped 2 bases, with 15 bases sitting between them. In this sample, this clonotype turned up many times. Time point denoted: sample taken at primary tumor resection. Unsorted tumor, nontumor lung tissue or cryopreserved PBMC supplied the whole RNA. Unique molecular identifiers tagged every individual TCR cDNA molecule. TCRdb analysed the 5' RACE reads with MiXCR anew, one entry per CDR3 protein. In the table there are under 80,000 distinct CDR3 sequences, around 6% of which are singletons.

The receptor was derived from a female donor with early-stage non-small cell lung cancer. V usage is TRBV12-3 or TRBV12-4 and J usage is TRBJ2-7, with TRBD2 as a possible D gene (5 bases). This material consisted of PBMCs, taken at surgery. The CDR3 loop is CASTPGLETYEQYF. CDR3 nucleotides: TGTGCCAGCACCCCCGGACTTGAAACCTACGAGCAGTACTTC.